Each of the 16 T cell receptor beta chains below was sequenced from the same sample in a study of cytomegalovirus exposure and HLA in healthy donors. Using immunoSEQ multiplex PCR, the repertoire was profiled, and TCRdb retains in-frame clones only, with some absent. Of 150,000 to 200,000 clones in the sample, 86% were seen once. The specimen was PBMCs. The receptors here all came from a woman aged 18-29 years in good health and CMV-seronegative.

This CDR3 is CASSQGGYEQYF. CDR3 bases: TGTGCCAGCAGCCAAGGAGGATACGAGCAGTACTTC. The chain is built from TRBV4-2 and TRBJ2-7, with unresolved D. The CDR3 has 12 residues. V was trimmed by 1 base and J by 4 bases, leaving 5 bases between them. Germline-derived CDR1 and CDR2 are LGHNA and YNFKEQ.

V usage is TRBV6-1 and J usage is TRBJ2-1, with D possibly matching TRBD1 (6 bases). CDR3 length equals 14 residues. The V and J ends lost 5 bases and 8 bases respectively, with 16 bases between them. From germline, CDR1 is MNHNS and CDR2 SASEGT. This chain's CDR3 is CASSSQGLMDEQFF. DNA for the CDR3: TGTGCCAGCAGTTCCCAGGGGCTTATGGATGAGCAGTTCTTC.

The chain joins TRBV29-1 to TRBJ2-2; possibly TRBD1 for D (5 bases). V was trimmed by 2 bases and J by 3 bases, leaving 10 bases between them. Germline V lookup: CDR1 SQVTM, CDR2 ANQGSEA. The CDR3 contains 14 residues. The CDR3 nucleotides are TGCAGCGTTGAAACGACAGCTTACACCGGGGAGCTGTTTTTT. Translation: CSVETTAYTGELFF.

This clone was observed a few times. The J gene is TRBJ1-2, the V gene TRBV11-2; 12 bases agree with TRBD1. V lost 10 bases to trimming and J lost 8 bases; unmatched junction nucleotides: 11. The CDR3 totals 14 residues. Germline V gene lookup returns CDR1 SGHAT and CDR2 FQNNGV. The CDR3, as DNA: TGTGCCACCCCCTCCGGGACAGGGGGCAGAGGCTACACCTTC. This gives the protein CATPSGTGGRGYTF.

V usage is TRBV11-2 and J usage is TRBJ2-7, with a weak D call TRBD1 (6 bases). The CDR3 is 18 residues long. Trimming took off 5 bases at V and 3 bases at J, with 26 bases between the two ends. The germline gives CDR1 SGHAT, CDR2 FQNNGV. The CDR3 coding sequence is TGTGCCAGCAGCATTAGTGTTGTATCCGGGACACACGTCTACGAGCAGTACTTC. This codes for CASSISVVSGTHVYEQYF.

Turning to this clone: This CDR3 is also generated by other DNA sequences in the sample. The chain employs TRBV5-1 and TRBJ1-1; D uncertain. CDR1 and CDR2 from the germline V gene are SGHRS and YFSETQ. The V gene lost 4 bases and the J gene lost 1 base, with 8 bases spanning the gap. The CDR3 is 13 residues long. In nucleotides, the CDR3 is TGCGCCAGCAGCATTAAGCAGAACACTGAAGCTTTCTTT. Its protein is CASSIKQNTEAFF.

This chain uses TRBV5-1 with TRBJ1-1, with TRBD1 identical over 8 bases. Germline V gene data show CDR1 as SGHRS and CDR2 as YFSETQ. With V trimmed by 5 bases and J by 1 base, 7 bases remained unmatched. This CDR3 comprises 15 residues. CDR3 amino acids: CASSLKTGANTEAFF. As DNA, the CDR3 is TGCGCCAGCAGTCTTAAGACAGGGGCGAACACTGAAGCTTTCTTT.

The chain is built from TRBV6-5 and TRBJ1-2; TRBD1 matches 7 bases. CDR3 length: 15 amino acids. Per the germline V gene, CDR1 is MNHEY and CDR2 is SVGAGI. V shed 4 bases and J 0 bases; nucleotides not matched to a gene: 5. CDR3 loop: CASSLGDRANYGYTF. The DNA for the CDR3 is TGTGCCAGCAGTTTGGGGGACAGAGCTAACTATGGCTACACCTTC.

The chain carries TRBV9 and TRBJ1-2, with 9 positions matching TRBD1. The V gene end was trimmed by 3 bases and the J gene end by 4 bases; junction bases not matched to a gene: 10. The germline V gene encodes CDR1 SGDLS and CDR2 YYNGEE. The CDR3 totals 16 residues. The CDR3 sequence: CASSAPGTGISYGYTF. The CDR3 DNA reads as TGTGCCAGCAGCGCGCCCGGGACAGGGATCAGCTATGGCTACACCTTC.

This sequence joins TRBV18 and TRBJ1-4; no clear D. The CDR3 is made up of 16 amino acids. The ends were cut back, 8 bases at V and 6 bases at J, with 22 bases in the middle. CDR1 is KGHSH, CDR2 LQKENI, per germline. DNA of the CDR3: TGTGCCAGCGCCGGGGTCGGGTCGCCCCTAGATGAAAAACTGTTTTTT. It translates to CASAGVGSPLDEKLFF. Full variable domain (outside the CDR3, taken from reference TRBV18 and TRBJ1-4): NAGVMQNPRHLVRRRGQEARLRCSPMKGHSHVYWYRQLPEEGLKFMVYLQKENIIDESGMPKERFSAEFPKEGPSILRIQQVVRGDSAAYFCASAGVGSPLDEKLFFGSGTQLSVL.

The V and J genes are TRBV9 and TRBJ1-5; D is perhaps TRBD1 (5 bases). Trimming left V 4 bases short and J 4 bases short, with 15 bases between. From germline, CDR1 is SGDLS and CDR2 YYNGEE. This CDR3 comprises 15 residues. CDR3 protein: CASSRQSGGNQPQHF. CDR3 DNA sequence: TGTGCCAGCAGCCGACAGAGCGGGGGGAATCAGCCCCAGCATTTT.

The V gene is TRBV18, the J gene TRBJ2-1; D unresolved. Between the trimmed V and J ends, which lost 0 bases and 9 bases, there was a span of 6 bases. Germline V lookup: CDR1 KGHSH, CDR2 LQKENI. This CDR3 contains 12 residues. This CDR3 reads CASSPPSGEQFF. CDR3 bases: TGTGCCAGCTCACCACCCTCCGGTGAGCAGTTCTTC.

J is TRBJ2-2 and V is TRBV4-1, with a weak D call TRBD1 (6 bases). The CDR3 loop spans 17 amino acids. Trimming pared 3 bases from V and 2 bases from J, leaving 16 bases between. Germline values: CDR1 MGHRA, CDR2 YSYEKL. The CDR3 sequence is CASSHPGHRKNTGELFF. The CDR3 nucleotides read TGCGCCAGCAGCCACCCGGGACATAGAAAAAACACCGGGGAGCTGTTTTTT.

The chain joins TRBV10-3 to TRBJ1-1; 7 bases agree with TRBD1. Germline V gives CDR1 ENHRY, CDR2 SYGVKD. This CDR3 region has 15 residues. Trimming took 4 bases from V and 2 from J; bases not matched to a gene: 7. CDR3 sequence: CAISGRQGVNTEAFF. CDR3 coding DNA: TGTGCCATCAGTGGGCGACAGGGAGTTAACACTGAAGCTTTCTTT.

This chain joins TRBV30 and TRBJ1-2, with 10 bases identical to TRBD1. The CDR3 has 14 amino acids. V lost 4 bases and J lost 7; bases outside the gene matches: 9. Germline V gene data show CDR1 as GTSNPN and CDR2 as SVGIG (reference sequence). CDR3 in DNA: TGTGCCTGGAATCCCCCGGGGGACAGGGGTGGCTACACCTTC. Its translation: CAWNPPGDRGGYTF.

The chain joins TRBV4-1 to TRBJ2-5; D is possibly TRBD2 (6 bases). The V and J ends lost 0 bases and 5 bases respectively, with 13 bases between them. The CDR3 contains 15 residues. In germline, CDR1 is MGHRA, CDR2 YSYEKL. The CDR3 spells CASSQDRDLRETQYF. CDR3 sequence (DNA): TGCGCCAGCAGCCAAGACCGGGACTTGAGGGAGACCCAGTACTTC.